Listed below are T cell receptor beta chains from one sample, sequenced in a study of T-cell reconstitution after alpha-beta-depleted transplantation in children. TCRdb itself ran the PCR reads through MiXCR, one entry per CDR3 protein. The table includes 250,000 to 400,000 distinct CDR3 sequences, over 20% detected once. The specimen comprised PBMCs, mostly from graft donor cells, sampled 180 days after TCRalphabeta/CD19-depleted stem cell transplant. These receptors were taken from a male patient under 18 who had a stem cell transplant for acute lymphoblastic leukemia, so the T cells may come from the graft donor. Both conserved end residues are part of each CDR3. D genes are given only for firm matches. Rows may omit the clone size; those that give it use once, few, many or a size class.

cdr3_nt	cdr3_aa	d_call	v_call	j_call	clone_size	cdr3_length
TGTGCCAGCAGCGTAAGGGACAATGAGCAGTTCTTC	CASSVRDNEQFF	-	TRBV9	TRBJ2-1	few	12
TGTGCCAGCAGTTACTCACCGGGAGGAGGTGAGACCCAGTACTTC	CASSYSPGGGETQYF	TRBD2	TRBV6-5	TRBJ2-5	few	15
TGCAGCGTTGCCCCTAATCACAGTAGGAAACCCTACGAGCAGTACTTC	CSVAPNHSRKPYEQYF	-	TRBV29-1	TRBJ2-7	-	16
TGTGCCAGCAGTACACTAGCGGGAGCTCCCCGCAATGAGCAGTTCTTC	CASSTLAGAPRNEQFF	TRBD2	TRBV6-1	TRBJ2-1	few	16
TGTGCCAGCAGCAGTCATCCCTACGAGCAGTACTTC	CASSSHPYEQYF	-	TRBV21-1	TRBJ2-7	-	12
TGCGCCAGCATTAGCGGGGTCTCCTACGAGCAGTACTTC	CASISGVSYEQYF	TRBD2	TRBV10-2	TRBJ2-7	-	13
TGCAGTGCCGCGGACAGCGGGACTAATGAAAAACTGTTTTTT	CSAADSGTNEKLFF	-	TRBV20-1	TRBJ1-4	-	14
TGTGCCAGCAGCTTGTGGAAATCGAGCTACGAGCAGTACTTC	CASSLWKSSYEQYF	-	TRBV5-6	TRBJ2-7	-	14
TGTGCCAGCAGCCCAAGGGCAGGGTCACCCCTCCACTTT	CASSPRAGSPLHF	-	TRBV7-2	TRBJ1-6	few	13
TGCGCCAGCAGCTTTTATGACCGCCCCTACGAGCAGTACTTC	CASSFYDRPYEQYF	-	TRBV5-1	TRBJ2-7	many	14
TGTGCCAGCAGTTTAGAGGGTTCGTTAGGAGCTTTCTTT	CASSLEGSLGAFF	-	TRBV12-3/TRBV12-4	TRBJ1-1	few	13
TGCAGTGCTAGAGATTACCTTCTGACTAGCGCAACTTCCTACAATGAGCAGTTCTTC	CSARDYLLTSATSYNEQFF	TRBD2	TRBV20-1	TRBJ2-1	-	19
TGCGCCAGCAGCCAAAGATTAGGTTCAGATACGCAGTATTTT	CASSQRLGSDTQYF	-	TRBV5-1	TRBJ2-3	-	14
TGTGCCAGCTCAGGGGCAGCGGGAGGCAATGAGCAGTTCTTC	CASSGAAGGNEQFF	TRBD2	TRBV18	TRBJ2-1	few	14
TGCGCCAGCAGCCAAGATCTTGTCGGGGCGGGTCAGCCCCAGCATTTT	CASSQDLVGAGQPQHF	-	TRBV4-1	TRBJ1-5	-	16
TGTGCCAGCTCAACGGGGGGGAGGAGCTCCTACAAGCAGTACTTC	CASSTGGRSSYKQYF	TRBD2	TRBV6-1	TRBJ2-7	-	15
TGCGCCAGCAGCCCCCATAGCGGGAGAAACTACGAGCAGTACTTC	CASSPHSGRNYEQYF	TRBD2	TRBV4-1	TRBJ2-7	-	15
TGCGCCAGCAGCTTGGACGGAGATACAGGGGAGGTGGATGGCTACACCTTC	CASSLDGDTGEVDGYTF	TRBD1	TRBV5-1	TRBJ1-2	-	17
TGCGCCAGCAGCCAAGCATCTAGCGGGTTGGGAGAGGAGCAGTACTTC	CASSQASSGLGEEQYF	TRBD2	TRBV4-1	TRBJ2-7	-	16
TGTGCCAGCAGTTACGTAAGCGGGAGGGTTGGGGAGCAGTTCTTC	CASSYVSGRVGEQFF	TRBD2	TRBV6-5	TRBJ2-1	-	15
TGCAGCGTTGGGTCCGGGACAGCACCATTGCTCTATGGCTACACCTTC	CSVGSGTAPLLYGYTF	TRBD1	TRBV29-1	TRBJ1-2	-	16
TGTGCCAGCAGCCACACTAGAAAGACCCAGTACTTC	CASSHTRKTQYF	-	TRBV6-6	TRBJ2-5	-	12
TGTGCCAGCAGTCAAGGGTCGGGGGGTTTGGCTGACTCTGGGGCCAACGTCCTGACTTTC	CASSQGSGGLADSGANVLTF	TRBD2	TRBV27	TRBJ2-6	few	20
TGTGCCAGCAGCTTATTGGGGGGCGGAAGCACTGAAGCTTTCTTT	CASSLLGGGSTEAFF	-	TRBV11-2	TRBJ1-1	-	15
TGTGCCAGCAGCGTAACGGGAGGGAGCCACAATGAGCAGTTCTTC	CASSVTGGSHNEQFF	TRBD2	TRBV9	TRBJ2-1	-	15
TGTGCCAGCAGCTCAATGGACAGGGATTTTTACGAGCAGTACTTC	CASSSMDRDFYEQYF	TRBD1	TRBV7-9	TRBJ2-7	once	15
TGTGCCAGCAGCTTAGTCAATGAGCAGTTCTTC	CASSLVNEQFF	-	TRBV7-8	TRBJ2-1	many	11
TGTGCCAGCAGTCAGGGGGCAAACAATCAGCCCCAGCATTTT	CASSQGANNQPQHF	TRBD1	TRBV6-1	TRBJ1-5	few	14
TGTGCCAGCAGCCAAGGGGGACTAGCGACAGGAGGACACGAGCAGTTCTTC	CASSQGGLATGGHEQFF	TRBD2	TRBV3-1	TRBJ2-1	-	17
TGTGCCAGCAGCGTAGGGCGGGGCAGCTCGAATGAAAAACTGTTTTTT	CASSVGRGSSNEKLFF	-	TRBV9	TRBJ1-4	few	16
TGTGCCAGCAGTCACCCCGGGATTGGAAACACCATATATTTT	CASSHPGIGNTIYF	-	TRBV12-3/TRBV12-4	TRBJ1-3	-	14
TGTGCCAGCAGTTTAGCGTTAGGGACAGGGGCGGACTATGGCTACACCTTC	CASSLALGTGADYGYTF	TRBD1	TRBV12-3/TRBV12-4	TRBJ1-2	few	17
TGTGCCAGCAGCTTAAATCTCAGGAGGAACACTGAAGCTTTCTTT	CASSLNLRRNTEAFF	-	TRBV7-9	TRBJ1-1	few	15
TGTGCCTGGACTCTCCGGGGAAATGAGCAGTTCTTC	CAWTLRGNEQFF	-	TRBV30	TRBJ2-1	few	12
TGTGCCAGCAGCACTTTGACAGGGAACACTGAAGCTTTCTTT	CASSTLTGNTEAFF	-	TRBV7-8	TRBJ1-1	few	14
TGTGCCAGCAGCTTGGCGGGGATGTACAATGAGCAGTTCTTC	CASSLAGMYNEQFF	-	TRBV7-2	TRBJ2-1	few	14
TGTGCCAGCAGCTTAATAAGGGACATAAATCCTAGCACAGATACGCAGTATTTT	CASSLIRDINPSTDTQYF	-	TRBV11-1	TRBJ2-3	-	18
TGCAGTGCTAGGGGACTAGCGGCCACCGGGGAGCTGTTTTTT	CSARGLAATGELFF	TRBD2	TRBV20-1	TRBJ2-2	many	14
TGTGCCAGCAGCTTAGGGGCTAGCGGGAGGCTAAGCACAGATACGCAGTATTTT	CASSLGASGRLSTDTQYF	TRBD2	TRBV7-3	TRBJ2-3	few	18
TGCGCCAGCAGCCAAGGCAGCTATCAGCCCCAGCATTTT	CASSQGSYQPQHF	-	TRBV4-1	TRBJ1-5	few	13
TGCGCCAGCAGCTTGGATCCCAGTGGTATCTACGAGCAGTACTTC	CASSLDPSGIYEQYF	-	TRBV5-1	TRBJ2-7	many	15
TGCAGTGCTACGGTACTAGCGCCGAGCTCCTACGAGCAGTACTTC	CSATVLAPSSYEQYF	TRBD2	TRBV20-1	TRBJ2-7	-	15